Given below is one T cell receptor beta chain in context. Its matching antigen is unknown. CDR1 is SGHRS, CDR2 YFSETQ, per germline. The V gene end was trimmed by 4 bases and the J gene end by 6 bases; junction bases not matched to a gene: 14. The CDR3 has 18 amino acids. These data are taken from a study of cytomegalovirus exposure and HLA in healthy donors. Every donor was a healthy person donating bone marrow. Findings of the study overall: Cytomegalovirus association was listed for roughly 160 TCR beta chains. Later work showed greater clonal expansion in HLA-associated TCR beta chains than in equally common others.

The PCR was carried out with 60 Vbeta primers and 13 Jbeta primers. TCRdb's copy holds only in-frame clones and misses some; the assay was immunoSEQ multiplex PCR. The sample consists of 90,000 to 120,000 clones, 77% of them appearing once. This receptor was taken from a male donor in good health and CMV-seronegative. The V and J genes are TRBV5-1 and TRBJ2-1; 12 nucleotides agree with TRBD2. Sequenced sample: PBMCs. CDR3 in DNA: TGCGCCAGCAGCCTGGGACTAGCGGGCGCCCTCTCCCCCAATGAGCAGTTCTTC. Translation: CASSLGLAGALSPNEQFF.